These 9 T cell receptor beta chains were sequenced from one sample in a study of blood T cell repertoires in COVID-19. Using immunoSEQ multiplex PCR, the repertoire was profiled, and TCRdb retains in-frame clones only, with some absent. The sample carries 90,000 to 100,000 clones, about four fifths recorded once. Sequenced input: peripheral blood. These receptors originate from a man between 65 and 79 years old with active or convalescent COVID-19.

The CDR3 DNA is TGTGCCAGCAGTGAAGACTCCTACCAAGAGACCCAGTACTTC. This gives the protein CASSEDSYQETQYF. V is TRBV2 and J is TRBJ2-5; D not resolved. V lost 1 base and J 0 bases, leaving 6 bases between the germline ends. The CDR3 runs 14 residues. In germline, CDR1 is SNHLY, CDR2 FYNNEI.

The V and J genes are TRBV14 and TRBJ2-5; TRBD1 matches 8 bases. V was clipped by 5 bases and J by 4 bases; unmatched bases: 9. CDR1 and CDR2 from the germline V gene are SGHDN and FVKESK. The CDR3 extends over 15 amino acids. In DNA form, the CDR3 reads TGTGCCAGCAGCGGAGGACAGGGCAAGAGAGAGACCCAGTACTTC. Its protein product is CASSGGQGKRETQYF.

This sequence joins TRBV27 and TRBJ1-4, with TRBD1 matching over 10 bases. Trimming removed 3 bases from V and 8 bases from J; junction bases left unmatched: 6. The CDR3 is 15 amino acids. The V gene's germline CDR1 is MNHEY and CDR2 SMNVEV (reference sequence). This CDR3 reads CASSFGDRGREKLFF. CDR3 nucleotides: TGTGCCAGCAGTTTTGGAGACAGGGGGCGAGAAAAACTGTTTTTT.

The rearrangement links TRBV3-1 (or the pseudogene TRBV3-2) to TRBJ2-4; D is possibly TRBD1 (6 bases). Trimming cost V 5 bases and J 6 bases, with 14 bases left between them. Looked up from germline, CDR1 is LGHDT and CDR2 is YNNKEL (reference sequence). This CDR3 spans 14 amino acids. CDR3 protein: CASSTYTGRNIQYF. Written as DNA, the CDR3 is TGTGCCAGCAGCACTTACACAGGGAGAAACATTCAGTACTTC.

This clone has a single count. The rearrangement joins TRBV7-2 to TRBJ2-5, with D perhaps TRBD1 (6 bases). With 1 base removed from V and 5 bases from J, the gap between germline ends came to 20 bases. Germline V gives CDR1 SGHTA, CDR2 FQGNSA. This CDR3 has 17 amino acids. In nucleotides, the CDR3 is TGTGCCAGCAGCTTAGTAAGGGTCGCAGGGGTGTTCGAGACCCAGTACTTC. Protein sequence: CASSLVRVAGVFETQYF. The full variable domain, with the rest looked up from reference TRBV7-2 and TRBJ2-5, is GAGVSQSPSNKVTEKGKDVELRCDPISGHTALYWYRQSLGQGLEFLIYFQGNSAPDKSGLPSDRFSAERTGGSVSTLTIQRTQQEDSAVYLCASSLVRVAGVFETQYFGPGTRLLVL.

The J gene is TRBJ1-1, the V gene TRBV29-1; 7 bases agree with TRBD1. CDR1 and CDR2 from the germline V gene are SQVTM and ANQGSEA. The CDR3 has 14 amino acids. V lost 6 bases and J lost 0; bases outside the gene matches: 7. For the CDR3, the DNA is TGCAGCGTAGTACGGGACAGCTTGAACACTGAAGCTTTCTTT. Protein product: CSVVRDSLNTEAFF.

About this clone itself: At one end, the junction sequence differs from germline, possibly due to a read error. Additional DNA sequences in this sample encode the identical CDR3. V usage is TRBV5-4 and J usage is TRBJ2-2; 8 nucleotides line up with TRBD2. The CDR3 spans 16 residues. The germline gives CDR1 SGHNT, CDR2 YYREEE (reference sequence). CDR3 amino acids: CASSLRGASNTGELFF. The CDR3 DNA sequence: TGCGCCAGCAGCTTGCGGGGGGCCTCGAACACCGGGGAGCTGTTTTTT.

The chain combines TRBV18 with TRBJ2-1, with D perhaps TRBD2 (5 bases). Germline assignment: CDR1 KGHSH and CDR2 LQKENI. The CDR3 has 12 residues. The ends were cut back, 3 bases at V and 9 bases at J, with 9 bases in the middle. CDR3 coding DNA: TGTGCCAGCTCACCCTGGGGAGCTGAGCAGTTCTTC. Translated: CASSPWGAEQFF. Based on the CDR3 plus reference TRBV18 and TRBJ2-1, the full variable domain is NAGVMQNPRHLVRRRGQEARLRCSPMKGHSHVYWYRQLPEEGLKFMVYLQKENIIDESGMPKERFSAEFPKEGPSILRIQQVVRGDSAAYFCASSPWGAEQFFGPGTRLTVL.

CDR3 DNA sequence: TGCGCCAGCAGCTTGGAGGGGTCACGGCAGGATGGCTACACCTTC. This gives the protein CASSLEGSRQDGYTF. The chain combines TRBV5-1 with TRBJ1-2; TRBD1 is a possible D gene (5 bases). CDR3 length: 15 amino acids. V dropped 0 bases and J dropped 6 bases, with 15 bases sitting between them. Germline CDR1 SGHRS, CDR2 YFSETQ.